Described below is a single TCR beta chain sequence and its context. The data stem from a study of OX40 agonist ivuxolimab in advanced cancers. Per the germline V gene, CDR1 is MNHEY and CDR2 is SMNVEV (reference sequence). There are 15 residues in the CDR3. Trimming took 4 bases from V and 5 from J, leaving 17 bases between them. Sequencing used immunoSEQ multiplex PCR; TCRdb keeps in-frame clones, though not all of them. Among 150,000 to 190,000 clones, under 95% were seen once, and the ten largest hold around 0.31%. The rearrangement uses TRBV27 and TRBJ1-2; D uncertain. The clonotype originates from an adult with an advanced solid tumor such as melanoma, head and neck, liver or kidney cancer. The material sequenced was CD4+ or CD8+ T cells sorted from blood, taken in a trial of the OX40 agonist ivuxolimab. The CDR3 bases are TGTGCCAGCAGTTCCAACCCCGACGGAACTTATGGCTACACCTTC. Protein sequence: CASSSNPDGTYGYTF.